This T cell receptor beta chain derives from a study of control samples from healthy donors and cancer patients. The protocol was immunoSEQ multiplex PCR, while the TCRdb copy is restricted to in-frame clones and leaves out a portion. The repertoire includes some 130,000 clones, over 85% of them detected once, and less than 6% sits in the top ten. The CDR3 runs to 14 residues. The chain is built from TRBV21-1 and TRBJ1-5; no check of the table's D call, TRBD1, against the DNA was made. TRBV21-1 is classified as a pseudogene. The TCR originated in a man aged 18 to 29 in good health. Sequencing input: blood. The CDR3 here is CASSKVQGNQPQHF. Written as DNA, the CDR3 is TGTGCCAGCAGCAAAGTTCAGGGCAATCAGCCCCAGCATTTT.